This T cell receptor beta chain was recorded in a study of T cells after yellow fever vaccination. Findings and caveats of the study: Once the booster was given, most primary-vaccination clones reappeared, at over 95% for CD4 and over 85% for CD8.

TCRdb re-called the 5' RACE reads with MiXCR, one entry per CDR3 protein. The profile covers 110,000 or so distinct CDR3 sequences, with approximately 7.1% appearing a single time and approximately 2.7% taken by the ten largest. Turning to this clonotype: What it recognizes is unknown. This may be a read error: a much more frequent sequence differs by one nucleotide.

Sample: CD4+ T cells sorted from PBMCs, taken roughly 46 days after the first yellow fever vaccination. The source is a man younger than 35 who received the YFV17D yellow fever vaccine.

CDR3 DNA: TGTGCCAGCAGGCTAAGTGCCTTCGAGTCCTACGAGCAGTACGTC. Protein sequence: CASRLSAFESYEQYV. The chain combines TRBV6-1 with TRBJ2-7; no clear D. Germline CDR1 reads MNHNS; CDR2 reads SASEGT. The V end was cut by 6 bases, the J end by 1 base, with 16 bases between. CDR3 length equals 15 residues.